This T cell receptor beta chain emerged from a study of blood T cell repertoires in COVID-19. Study-level background: From the United States, Italy and Spain came samples of acute and convalescent COVID-19. PBMCs, B-cell-depleted T cells, or T cells were the source of the cDNA or gDNA that made up the material.

The authors' processing: Amplified reference gene primers provided the basis for estimating nucleated cell counts. TCRdb keeps only in-frame clones here, not all; method: immunoSEQ multiplex PCR. That table gives V, J and clone size, and the DNA gave D and trimming. This table holds hundreds of thousands of clones, roughly 82% found once. Germline loops: CDR1 LGHNA, CDR2 YSLEER. The CDR3 has 14 residues. V was clipped by 1 base and J by 3 bases, with 7 bases between them. The material sequenced was peripheral blood. The chain has TRBV4-3 and TRBJ1-5, with D tentatively TRBD1 (6 bases). This clonotype was sampled from a woman in her 70s with acute or convalescent COVID-19. This chain's CDR3 is CASSQGTDNQPQHF. Written as DNA, the CDR3 is TGCGCCAGCAGCCAAGGGACAGACAATCAGCCCCAGCATTTT.